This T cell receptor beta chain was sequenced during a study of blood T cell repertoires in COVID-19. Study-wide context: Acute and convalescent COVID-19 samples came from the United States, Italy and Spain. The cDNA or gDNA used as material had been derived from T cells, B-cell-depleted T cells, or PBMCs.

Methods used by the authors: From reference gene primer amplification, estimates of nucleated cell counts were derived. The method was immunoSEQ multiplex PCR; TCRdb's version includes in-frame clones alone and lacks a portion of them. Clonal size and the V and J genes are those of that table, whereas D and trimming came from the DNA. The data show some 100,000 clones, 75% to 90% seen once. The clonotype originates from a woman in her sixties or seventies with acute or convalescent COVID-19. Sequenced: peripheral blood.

The CDR3 sequence is CASSRSYEQYF. Here the CDR3 DNA reads TGTGCCAGCAGCCGGTCCTACGAGCAGTACTTC. The rearrangement links TRBV7-2 to TRBJ2-7; D remains unclear. With 5 bases removed from V and 1 base from J, the gap between germline ends came to 3 bases. The CDR3 contains 11 residues. Germline-derived CDR1 and CDR2 are SGHTA and FQGNSA.